The next 6 T cell receptor beta chains were all read from a single sample in a study of technical replicates of blood from four donors. Sequenced by immunoSEQ multiplex PCR; TCRdb stores in-frame clones only, minus some. The repertoire holds tens of thousands of clones, with around 96% as singletons. Sequencing was done on a sample of T cells isolated from PBMCs. The origin of the receptors is a human donor in good health.

The rearrangement links TRBV11-1 to TRBJ1-1; D gene uncertain. The CDR3 is made up of 15 amino acids. V lost 0 bases and J 3 bases, leaving 11 bases between the germline ends. CDR1 and CDR2 from the germline V gene are SGHAT and FQDESV (reference sequence). CDR3 DNA: TGTGCCAGCAGCTTAGCCATTGACTTCTACACTGAAGCTTTCTTT. This gives the protein CASSLAIDFYTEAFF.

This chain joins TRBV28 and TRBJ2-5; 9 nucleotides agree with TRBD2. The CDR3 has 14 amino acids. The trim removed 5 bases at V and 5 bases at J, leaving 6 bases unmatched. Per germline, CDR1 MDHEN and CDR2 SYDVKM. CDR3 sequence: CASSPPSGRETQYF. The CDR3 nucleotides read TGTGCCAGCAGTCCACCAAGCGGGAGGGAGACCCAGTACTTC.

The V gene is TRBV28, the J gene TRBJ2-7; the match to TRBD1 covers 9 bases. V was clipped by 10 bases and J by 4 bases; unmatched bases: 8. This CDR3 comprises 13 residues. Germline lookup yields CDR1 MDHEN and CDR2 SYDVKM. The CDR3 loop reads CATQKQGAYEQYF. The DNA for the CDR3 is TGTGCCACCCAGAAACAGGGGGCTTACGAGCAGTACTTC.

The rearrangement links TRBV6-5 to TRBJ1-2, with 7 bases identical to TRBD1. Looked up from germline, CDR1 is MNHEY and CDR2 is SVGAGI. The CDR3 is made up of 12 amino acids. V shed 2 bases and J 10 bases; nucleotides not matched to a gene: 4. As DNA, the CDR3 is TGTGCCAGCAGTTACCGACAGGGAGACTACACCTTC. It encodes CASSYRQGDYTF.

The J gene is TRBJ2-5, the V gene TRBV5-1; D not resolved. Trimming removed 0 bases at V and 2 bases at J, with 2 bases between. This CDR3 has 12 amino acids. CDR1 and CDR2 from the germline V gene are SGHRS and YFSETQ. CDR3 nucleotide sequence: TGCGCCAGCAGCTTGGTACAAGAGACCCAGTACTTC. As protein: CASSLVQETQYF.

The table lists this clone with a count of one. The CDR3 DNA sequence: TGTGCCAGCAACGATGGGACAGGGTGGACTGAAGCTTTCTTT. This encodes CASNDGTGWTEAFF. The chain joins TRBV5-8 to TRBJ1-1; 9 bases are shared with TRBD1. This CDR3 region has 14 residues. CDR1 and CDR2 from the germline V gene are SGHTS and YDEGEE. V lost 6 bases to trimming and J lost 5 bases; unmatched junction nucleotides: 8.